This TCR beta chain is drawn from a study of cytomegalovirus exposure and HLA in healthy donors. In the study overall: Around 78 million unique TCR sequences came from HLA-typed donors in an early release.

Primers: 60 Vbeta forward and 13 Jbeta reverse. The assay was immunoSEQ multiplex PCR, and TCRdb's table has in-frame clones only and misses some. The repertoire has 150,000 to 200,000 clones, around 87% of them found once; the top ten carry roughly 1.9%. The study's findings and limits: It has been reported that TCR beta sequences accurately predicted the HLA-A and HLA-B alleles of most subjects. A later analysis linked a missense variant in DCLRE1C to the trimming of TCR beta V and J genes. After further analysis at a later stage, 16,951 TCR beta sequences were associated with HLA alleles at 0.05 false discovery rate.

This clone was observed a few times. The antigen is undetermined. The clonotype was recovered from a woman between 18 and 29 years old in good health and CMV-seronegative. The sample taken for sequencing was PBMCs.

The CDR3 DNA reads TGTGCCAGCAGCCCAAGTGGGAGGGAAGATACGCAGTATTTT. It yields the protein CASSPSGREDTQYF. The chain is built from TRBV9 and TRBJ2-3; 7 nucleotides agree with TRBD2. This CDR3 region has 14 residues. Per germline, CDR1 SGDLS and CDR2 YYNGEE. After removal of 4 bases from V and 5 bases from J, the junction contained 7 bases not matched to a gene.